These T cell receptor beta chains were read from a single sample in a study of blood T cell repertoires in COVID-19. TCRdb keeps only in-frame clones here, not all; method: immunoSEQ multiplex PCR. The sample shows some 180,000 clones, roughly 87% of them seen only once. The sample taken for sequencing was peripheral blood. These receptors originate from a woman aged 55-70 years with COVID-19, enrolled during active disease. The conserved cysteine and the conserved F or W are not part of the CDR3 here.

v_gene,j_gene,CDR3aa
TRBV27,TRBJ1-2,ASSLKGYYGYT
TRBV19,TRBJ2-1,ASTTEGTFYNEQF
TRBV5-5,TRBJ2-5,ASSLAWLAGGPGRETQY
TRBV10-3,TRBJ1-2,AISESRNYGYT
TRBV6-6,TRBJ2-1,ASSSLSGNEQF
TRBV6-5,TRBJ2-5,ASSLGETQY
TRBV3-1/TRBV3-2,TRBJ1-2,ASSQEDWWAGSGYT
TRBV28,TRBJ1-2,ASSRDRSMGYT
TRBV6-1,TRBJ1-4,ASSETKWGPATNEKLF
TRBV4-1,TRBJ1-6,ASSQLPGQSNSPLH
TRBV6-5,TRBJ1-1,ASRGQGRWNTEAF
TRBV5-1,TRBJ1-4,ASSSRQGTNEKLF
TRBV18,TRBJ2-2,ASPQWLAGGPDTGELF
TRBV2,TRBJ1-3,ASSERDINTIY
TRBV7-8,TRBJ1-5,ASSLRAAGYNQPQH
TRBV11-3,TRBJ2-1,ASSPGTRQRNNEQF
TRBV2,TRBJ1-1,ASSRTVNTNTEAF
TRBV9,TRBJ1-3,ASSAQAGSGNTIY
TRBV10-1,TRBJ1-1,ASSARQGSTEAF
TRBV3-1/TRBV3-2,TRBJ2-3,ASSHGTSGGTQY
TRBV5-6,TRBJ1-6,ASSPISRADNSPLH
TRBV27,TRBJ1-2,ASNKAGGDYGYT
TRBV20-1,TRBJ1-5,SASHLGRDNQPQH
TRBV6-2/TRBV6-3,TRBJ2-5,ASSYAGLASQETQY
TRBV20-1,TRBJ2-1,SATRDEQF
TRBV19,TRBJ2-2,ASSIASISGELF
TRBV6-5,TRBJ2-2,AGERLNTGELF
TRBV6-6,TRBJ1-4,ASSYHPGQRGEKLF
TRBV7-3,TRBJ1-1,ASSPGVANTEAF
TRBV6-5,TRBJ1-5,ASRDGQGGAPQH
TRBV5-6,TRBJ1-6,ASSLYGQGTGPLH
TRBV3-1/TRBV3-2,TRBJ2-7,ASSQNRVHEQY
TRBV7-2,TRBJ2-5,ASSQQRGETQY
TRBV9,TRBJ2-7,ASSSPFGQSSSYEQY
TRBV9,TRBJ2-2,ASSERWETNTGELF
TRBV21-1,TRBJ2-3,ASSKGTSGGFTDTQY
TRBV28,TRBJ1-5,ASRPTGGTVLGNQPQH
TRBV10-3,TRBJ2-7,AISESRLAGSSYEQY
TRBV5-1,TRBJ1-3,ASQTGSGNTIY
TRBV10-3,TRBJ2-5,AISASRSSGGETQY
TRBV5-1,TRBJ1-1,ASRRGNTEAF